Described below is a single TCR beta chain sequence and its context. The antigen this receptor binds is unknown. Per-base quality was not reported, and no clone a single base away is much larger than it. The data stem from a study of T-cell memory formation after mild COVID-19 (dated by TCRdb to the early 2020s). Notes on the research overall: Most TCR sequence clusters were specific to one of the two donors. Longitudinal TCRalpha and TCRbeta repertoire sequencing tracked T-cell clones expanding and contracting after mild COVID-19 in two donors. Two young, previously healthy adult volunteers, one female and one male, were included in the cohort. Here is what the overall study found, with its caveats: SARS-CoV-2 specificity was not confirmed for the second-wave clones peaking on day 37. Some responding clones were detected in pre-infection memory, which suggested that pre-existing cross-reactive memory T cells had joined the SARS-CoV-2 response. Only a couple of mild cases were covered by the study, and larger cohorts that include severe cases with pre-infection samples were considered necessary. Contracting CD4+ clones were found mainly in CM and EM memory subsets, while CD8+ clones were enriched in EMRA. From day 15 to 85, contracting clones showed balanced CD4/CD8 phenotypes, whereas a second wave of clones that expanded from day 15 to 37 leaned towards CD4+.

V loses 4 bases, J loses 5 bases, and the germline ends lie 14 bases apart. CDR1 and CDR2 were assigned from the germline V gene as SGHVS and FQNEAQ. The cysteine opens and the phenylalanine closes a CDR3 of 14 amino acids. Only the CDR3 region is kept as DNA, spanning 42 bases read in frame from base 1. The run used an Illumina NovaSeq 6000. Using 5'RACE with constant-segment primers, TCRalpha and TCRbeta cDNA libraries were constructed, with sample barcodes and unique molecular identifiers added in the process. RNA was extracted from every sample with Trizol reagent. Amplification of the libraries took two PCR steps, and the second step added a second sample barcode plus Illumina TruSeq adapters. Libraries were sequenced on an Illumina NovaSeq with 2 x 150 bp paired-end reads. The paper's data handling went like this. The reads were demultiplexed and collapsed into UMI-guided consensus sequences using migec v1.2.7. Using mixcr v2.1.11, the UMI consensuses were aligned to TRA and TRB V and J templates and assembled into clonotypes. A clonotype was counted as expanded or contracted only if both edgeR and NoisET called the change significant, with noise models trained on biological replicates. For edgeR calls, a false discovery rate-adjusted p below 0.01 and a log2 fold-change threshold of 1 were applied. As an exploratory analysis of dynamics, PCA with hierarchical clustering was applied to max-normalized trajectories of the 1000 most abundant clonotypes. Separately sequenced CD4+ and CD8+ repertoires were used to assign a CD4 or CD8 phenotype to each responding clone. The public reads were run again by TCRdb, first through fastp at Q25 and then through MiXCR, and only productive beta chains were kept. Duplicate CDR3 protein sequences are folded into a single record with the most common DNA and genes. The V and J calls and clone size are TCRdb's, not the authors'. The sample includes fewer than 110,000 distinct CDR3 sequences, with 13% to 15% observed a single time. Of the sample, 39% falls within the top ten clones.

PBMCs were isolated by Ficoll-Paque density gradient centrifugation. The material sequenced was PBMCs or a T cell subset sorted from them (not recorded which). The clonotype was recovered from a man between 18 and 35 years old who had mild COVID-19 (a few samples of this study predate the infection). The sample titles of this study are shuffled in the database, so cell type and time point are left out; the donor was told from shared clones. In this chain, TRBV7-8 is recombined with TRBJ2-5, with a weak D call of TRBD1 (5 bases match). The CDR3 in this case is CASSYGVGPETQYF. The DNA sequence is given as TGTGCCAGCAGCTATGGTGTGGGGCCGGAGACCCAGTACTTC.